This passage covers 30 T cell receptor beta chains from one sample sequenced in a study of early T cells in non-severe SARS-CoV-2 infection. TCRdb re-called the 5' RACE reads with MiXCR, one entry per CDR3 protein. The sample has tens of thousands of distinct CDR3 sequences; about 5.6% are singletons. Sequenced material: whole blood. The receptors derive from an adult who was a healthcare worker with PCR-confirmed SARS-CoV-2 infection or an uninfected control (not recorded which).

This clonotype was counted many times. The rearrangement uses TRBV4-2 and TRBJ1-1, with D unclear. Trimming took off 4 bases at V and 3 bases at J, with 18 bases between the two ends. This CDR3 is built from 16 residues. Per germline, CDR1 LGHNA and CDR2 YNFKEQ. DNA of the CDR3: TGTGCCAGCAGCCGGGAAGTCATCCGAGTACACACTGAAGCTTTCTTT. Translated: CASSREVIRVHTEAFF.

This clonotype showed up just a few times. The V and J genes are TRBV10-3 and TRBJ2-2; 7 bases match TRBD2. V shed 3 bases, J shed 7 bases, and the junction held 17 bases outside the gene matches. The CDR3 extends over 18 amino acids. Per germline, CDR1 ENHRY and CDR2 SYGVKD. CDR3: CAISESSLGRAADGELFF. CDR3 in DNA: TGTGCCATCAGTGAATCCAGTTTGGGGAGGGCCGCGGACGGGGAGCTGTTTTTT.

The chain carries TRBV5-4 and TRBJ2-1; weak D call: TRBD2 (6 bases). CDR3 length equals 16 residues. V was clipped by 10 bases and J by 0 bases, with 20 bases between them. CDR1 and CDR2 from the germline V gene are SGHNT and YYREEE (reference sequence). CDR3 residues: CALGLGPGDSYNEQFF. The CDR3 DNA reads TGTGCCTTAGGCTTAGGTCCGGGAGACTCCTACAATGAGCAGTTCTTC.

This clonotype was detected a few times. The chain uses TRBV27 and TRBJ1-1; D remains ambiguous. CDR3 length: 13 residues. Trimming cost V 2 bases and J 4 bases, with 8 bases left between them. Germline V gene sequence: CDR1 MNHEY, CDR2 SMNVEV (reference sequence). The CDR3 here is CASSLVSGTEAFF. The CDR3 DNA follows: TGTGCCAGCAGTTTAGTGTCCGGCACTGAAGCTTTCTTT.

This clonotype was detected ten times or more. This chain's CDR3 is CASSRAGSYNEQFF. In nucleotides, the CDR3 is TGTGCCAGCAGTAGGGCGGGAAGCTACAATGAGCAGTTCTTC. V is TRBV27 and J is TRBJ2-1; TRBD2 is a possible D gene (6 bases). Per the germline V gene, CDR1 is MNHEY and CDR2 is SMNVEV (reference sequence). V lost 5 bases, J lost 3 bases, and 11 bases lay in between. The CDR3 consists of 14 residues.

This clonotype was recorded a few times. This chain connects TRBV4-3 to TRBJ2-7; 9 bases align to TRBD2. Germline CDR1 and CDR2: LGHNA and YSLEER. This CDR3 region has 15 residues. Losses at the gene ends were 0 bases for V and 3 bases for J; bases not matched to a gene: 3. The CDR3 nucleotides are TGCGCCAGCAGCCAAGAAAGGCGGGGGGGCTACGAGCAGTACTTC. Translating it yields CASSQERRGGYEQYF.

Many counts were recorded for this clonotype. V gene TRBV20-1 combines with J gene TRBJ1-2; D possibly corresponds to TRBD1 (5 bases). The CDR3 extends over 15 amino acids. V gave up 2 bases and J gave up 0 bases, with 13 bases separating them. CDR1 and CDR2 (germline): DFQATT, SNEGSKA (reference sequence). DNA of the CDR3: TGCAGTGCTAGAACCGACAGCCCAACTAACTATGGCTACACCTTC. Translated, it gives CSARTDSPTNYGYTF.

This sequence joins TRBV7-9 and TRBJ1-2, with D perhaps matching TRBD1 (6 bases). Germline values: CDR1 SEHNR, CDR2 FQNEAQ (reference sequence). This CDR3 is 15 amino acids long. Trimming removed 1 base at V and 4 bases at J, with 13 bases between. The CDR3 is CASSLGAGGPYGYTF. The DNA for the CDR3 is TGTGCCAGCAGCTTAGGGGCCGGGGGCCCCTATGGCTACACCTTC.

This clonotype has a handful of counts. The rearrangement links TRBV11-2 to TRBJ1-1; perhaps TRBD1 as D (6 bases). The length of the CDR3 is 17 residues. Trimming took off 2 bases at V and 4 bases at J, with 20 bases between the two ends. Germline CDR1 SGHAT, CDR2 FQNNGV. CDR3 loop: CASSLRGSQGGFTEAFF. The CDR3 DNA sequence: TGTGCCAGCAGCTTAAGGGGGTCTCAGGGTGGGTTCACTGAAGCTTTCTTT.

J is TRBJ1-1 and V is TRBV7-9; a weak D match, TRBD1 (6 bases). From germline, CDR1 is SEHNR and CDR2 FQNEAQ (reference sequence). With 2 bases removed from V and 1 base from J, the gap between germline ends came to 11 bases. The CDR3 extends over 15 amino acids. The CDR3 DNA reads TGTGCCAGCAGCTTATTGAGCAGGGGGAACACTGAAGCTTTCTTT. It translates to CASSLLSRGNTEAFF.

This clonotype has a handful of counts. This chain connects TRBV4-3 to TRBJ2-3, with no clear D. The CDR3 spans 15 residues. Germline-derived CDR1 and CDR2 are LGHNA and YSLEER. V was pared by 4 bases and J by 6 bases, with 17 bases between. CDR3 protein: CASSPGLQRGDTQYF. The CDR3 nucleotides read TGCGCCAGCAGCCCCGGGCTTCAACGCGGCGATACGCAGTATTTT.

In DNA, the CDR3 is TGTGCCAGCAGTGCATCTCCAGCTCGGGGTGAAAAACTGTTTTTT. It translates to CASSASPARGEKLFF. The chain links TRBV2 to TRBJ1-4; D is undetermined. The CDR3 loop spans 15 amino acids. Germline V CDR1 and CDR2: SNHLY, FYNNEI. Trimming removed 4 bases from V and 7 bases from J, with 16 bases in between.

This rearrangement joins TRBV5-5 to TRBJ2-3; possibly TRBD1 or TRBD2 for D (6 bases each). V was clipped by 4 bases and J by 0 bases, with 21 bases between them. The V gene's germline CDR1 is SGHKS and CDR2 YYEKEE (reference sequence). The CDR3 loop spans 18 amino acids. CDR3 nucleotides: TGTGCCAGCAGCCCTGGGGGGCGAGCCCCGACTAGCACAGATACGCAGTATTTT. As protein: CASSPGGRAPTSTDTQYF.

This clonotype was counted many times. This chain links TRBV4-1 with TRBJ2-7; D is perhaps TRBD2 (6 bases). The CDR3 totals 14 residues. The V end was cut by 0 bases, the J end by 6 bases, with 12 bases between. Germline V gene sequence: CDR1 MGHRA, CDR2 YSYEKL. The CDR3 nucleotides are TGCGCCAGCAGCCAAGATATCGGGGGTGGCGAGCAGTACTTC. Protein sequence: CASSQDIGGGEQYF.

The chain recombines TRBV27 with TRBJ2-7; weak D call: TRBD1 (5 bases). Germline lookup yields CDR1 MNHEY and CDR2 SMNVEV (reference sequence). V dropped 3 bases and J dropped 2 bases, with 8 bases sitting between them. This CDR3 has 13 amino acids. CDR3 bases: TGTGCCAGCAGTTTTGCACAGGCCTACGAGCAGTACTTC. Its translation is CASSFAQAYEQYF.

This clonotype was seen many times. CDR3 DNA: TGTGCCAGCAGCCCAGCAAACTTCGGGGAGCTGTTTTTT. This encodes CASSPANFGELFF. The chain recombines TRBV5-6 with TRBJ2-2; D not certain. CDR3 length: 13 residues. The V and J ends lost 4 bases and 7 bases respectively, with 11 bases between them. Germline loops: CDR1 SGHDT, CDR2 YYEEEE.

Remarks on this clonotype: One base away lies a much larger clone, so this may be a sequencing read error. The CDR3 carries no conserved terminal phenylalanine or tryptophan, so it likely arises from a read error. V gene TRBV7-9 combines with J gene TRBJ1-2, with no clear D. The CDR3 is 12 amino acids. Trimming pared 6 bases from V and 4 bases from J, leaving 9 bases between. Germline CDR1 reads SEHNR; CDR2 reads FQNEAQ (reference sequence). CDR3 protein: CASSGEVYGYTS. In DNA form, the CDR3 reads TGTGCCAGCAGTGGGGAGGTCTATGGCTACACCTCC.

This clonotype was picked up a small number of times. The chain uses TRBV18 and TRBJ1-6; no reliable D call. This CDR3 spans 14 amino acids. The germline CDR1 and CDR2 sequences are KGHSH and LQKENI. V lost 7 bases, J lost 3 bases, and 10 bases lay in between. This CDR3 reads CASFAGSYNSPLHF. CDR3 sequence (DNA): TGTGCCAGCTTTGCCGGGAGCTATAATTCACCCCTCCACTTT.

This clonotype was seen many times. This sequence joins TRBV20-1 and TRBJ2-5; D unresolved. The CDR3 extends over 15 amino acids. Germline assignment: CDR1 DFQATT and CDR2 SNEGSKA (reference sequence). V was shortened by 3 bases and J by 1 base, with 15 bases between the two germline ends. CDR3 coding DNA: TGCAGTGCTAGTCTGAGACACAACAGCCAAGAGACCCAGTACTTC. Protein sequence: CSASLRHNSQETQYF.

This clonotype was counted at least ten times. The rearrangement links TRBV6-1 to TRBJ1-2; no definite D call. This CDR3 contains 14 residues. Deletions cut 6 bases from V and 4 bases from J, with 15 bases between. Germline assignment: CDR1 MNHNS and CDR2 SASEGT. The CDR3 loop reads CASRLSGRVYGYTF. CDR3 sequence (DNA): TGTGCCAGCAGGTTGTCGGGGAGAGTCTATGGCTACACCTTC.

A word on this clonotype: A read error may account for a junction end that differs from germline. The V gene is TRBV3-1, the J gene TRBJ2-7, with 11 positions matching TRBD2. CDR1 is LGHDT, CDR2 YNNKEL, per germline (reference sequence). CDR3 length: 13 amino acids. CDR3: CASSQGGLAVRCF. The CDR3 nucleotides read TGTGCCAGCAGCCAGGGGGGACTAGCGGTCCGCTGCTTC.

This clonotype has more than one count but fewer than ten. The CDR3 here is CATGEPGDLAGELFF. In DNA, the CDR3 is TGTGCCACCGGGGAGCCAGGGGATCTCGCCGGGGAGCTGTTTTTT. The chain couples TRBV24-1 to TRBJ2-2; D might be TRBD1 (6 bases). Germline CDR1 reads KGHDR; CDR2 reads SFDVKD. Trimming took off 9 bases at V and 6 bases at J, with 19 bases between the two ends. This CDR3 has 15 amino acids.

This clonotype was recorded a few times. The chain combines TRBV7-8 with TRBJ2-7, with 10 bases aligning to TRBD2. The CDR3 contains 14 residues. Germline CDR1 is SGHVS and CDR2 is FQNEAQ. The V and J ends lost 5 bases and 6 bases, in that order; junction bases with no gene match: 7. This CDR3 is CASSQLAGGFEQYF. DNA for the CDR3: TGTGCCAGCAGCCAATTAGCGGGAGGATTCGAGCAGTACTTC.

The table lists this clonotype with a few counts. The chain uses TRBV27 and TRBJ1-4; tentative D call: TRBD1 (5 bases). Germline loops: CDR1 MNHEY, CDR2 SMNVEV (reference sequence). The V gene lost 3 bases and the J gene lost 8 bases, with 19 bases spanning the gap. This CDR3 has 16 residues. CDR3 DNA sequence: TGTGCCAGCAGTTTGGGGCCAGGTGGCGGGAGAGAAAAACTGTTTTTT. Amino acid sequence: CASSLGPGGGREKLFF.

This clonotype was found many times. CDR3 protein: CASSWGWDRADGSPLHF. CDR3 bases: TGTGCCAGCAGCTGGGGTTGGGACAGGGCAGATGGTTCACCCCTCCACTTT. V usage is TRBV5-8 and J usage is TRBJ1-6, with 9 bases aligning to TRBD1. Germline CDR1 is SGHTS and CDR2 is YDEGEE. The V segment lost 3 bases and the J segment 9 bases; nucleotides outside the gene matches: 13. The CDR3 contains 17 residues.

The sample holds many counts of this clonotype. The rearrangement uses TRBV6-2 or TRBV6-3 and TRBJ2-2; 8 bases match TRBD2. Germline CDR1 and CDR2: MNHEY and SVGEGT. CDR3 length: 14 amino acids. The trim removed 5 bases at V and 4 bases at J, leaving 3 bases unmatched. CDR3 protein: CASSKAGVTGELFF. The CDR3 bases are TGTGCCAGCAGTAAAGCGGGAGTCACCGGGGAGCTGTTTTTT.

The chain combines TRBV7-9 with TRBJ2-2, with 9 nucleotides matching TRBD2. V trimming: 1 base; J trimming: 3 bases; junction bases outside the gene matches: 0. From germline, CDR1 is SEHNR and CDR2 FQNEAQ (reference sequence). This CDR3 has 15 amino acids. In DNA form, the CDR3 reads TGTGCCAGCAGCTTAGTAGCGGGGGACACCGGGGAGCTGTTTTTT. It is translated as CASSLVAGDTGELFF.

This clonotype was seen only a few times. This chain connects TRBV4-1 to TRBJ2-7, with D possibly matching TRBD1 (5 bases). This CDR3 spans 14 amino acids. The germline CDR1 and CDR2 sequences are MGHRA and YSYEKL. V lost 4 bases and J 6 bases, leaving 16 bases between the germline ends. Here the CDR3 reads CASSRSAGNGEQYF. CDR3 in DNA: TGCGCCAGCAGCCGATCGGCAGGGAATGGCGAGCAGTACTTC.

This clonotype was counted ten times or more. V and J are TRBV5-1 and TRBJ1-1; TRBD1 is a possible D gene (5 bases). CDR3 length: 13 amino acids. Trimming removed 4 bases from V and 6 bases from J, with 13 bases in between. From germline, CDR1 is SGHRS and CDR2 YFSETQ. The CDR3 spells CASSPGGEAEAFF. DNA for the CDR3: TGCGCCAGCAGCCCCGGGGGGGAGGCTGAAGCTTTCTTT. Filled out from reference TRBV5-1 and TRBJ1-1, the complete variable domain reads KAGVTQTPRYLIKTRGQQVTLSCSPISGHRSVSWYQQTPGQGLQFLFEYFSETQRNKGNFPGRFSGRQFSNSRSEMNVSTLELGDSALYLCASSPGGEAEAFFGQGTRLTVV.

This clonotype was observed many times. This chain joins TRBV19 and TRBJ2-5; D not resolved. V was cut by 4 bases and J by 3 bases, with 3 bases left in between. Per the germline V gene, CDR1 is LNHDA and CDR2 is SQIVND (reference sequence). The CDR3 runs to 11 residues. This CDR3 reads CASSTKETQYF. The CDR3 DNA sequence: TGTGCCAGTAGTACCAAAGAGACCCAGTACTTC.